This T cell receptor (beta chain) comes out of a study of blood T cell repertoires in COVID-19. The CDR3 is 14 residues long. Looked up from germline, CDR1 is LNHDA and CDR2 is SQIVND (reference sequence). V dropped 1 base and J dropped 7 bases, with 13 bases sitting between them. The data were produced by immunoSEQ multiplex PCR, yet TCRdb's version contains in-frame clones alone and is incomplete. The sample shows 190,000 or so clones, around four fifths of them seen only once. This TCR was sampled from a human donor with acute or convalescent COVID-19. The donor label of this sample is uncertain. Sequenced: peripheral blood. The gene calls are TRBV19 and TRBJ1-2; D is perhaps TRBD1 (6 bases). CDR3 region: CASSIGRQAGGYTF. CDR3 coding DNA: TGTGCCAGTAGTATAGGTCGACAGGCGGGTGGCTACACCTTC.